These 17 T cell receptor beta chains share one sample of origin, sequenced in a study of cytomegalovirus exposure and HLA in healthy donors. Both 60 Vbeta primers and 13 Jbeta primers went into the PCR. The assay was immunoSEQ multiplex PCR, and TCRdb's table has in-frame clones only and misses some. The table lists some 140,000 clones, approximately 74% of them singletons, with approximately 2.1% in the top ten. Sequencing was done on a sample of PBMCs. The receptors here all came from a man aged 25-40 years in good health and CMV-seronegative.

The J gene is TRBJ1-5, the V gene TRBV4-3; D is unresolved. The CDR3 has 14 amino acids. The V end lost 5 bases, the J end lost 2 bases, and 10 bases lay between the germline ends. The V gene's germline CDR1 is LGHNA and CDR2 YSLEER. The DNA of the CDR3 is TGCGCCAGCAGCTATAACGGGGGCAATCAGCCCCAGCATTTT. Translated, it gives CASSYNGGNQPQHF.

J is TRBJ1-3 and V is TRBV11-2; D is ambiguous. The CDR3 length is 15 residues. Trimming removed 5 bases at V and 0 bases at J, with 11 bases between. CDR1 is SGHAT and CDR2 is FQNNGV in the germline V gene. The CDR3 bases are TGTGCCAGCAGCCTCTCTGGGAGCTCTGGAAACACCATATATTTT. Its translation: CASSLSGSSGNTIYF.

The chain couples TRBV6-1 to TRBJ1-4, with 10 bases matching TRBD1. The CDR3 length is 14 residues. Looked up from germline, CDR1 is MNHNS and CDR2 is SASEGT. The V gene end was trimmed by 7 bases and the J gene end by 5 bases; junction bases not matched to a gene: 4. CDR3 sequence reads: CASNPGQGNEKLFF. CDR3 bases: TGTGCCAGCAATCCGGGACAGGGGAATGAAAAACTGTTTTTT.

The chain combines TRBV5-4 with TRBJ1-1, with 11 bases identical to TRBD1. V shed 4 bases and J 5 bases; nucleotides not matched to a gene: 13. The germline V gene has CDR1 SGHNT and CDR2 YYREEE (reference sequence). The CDR3 sequence is 17 residues long. Written as DNA, the CDR3 is TGTGCCAGCAGCCCTAATATCGGACAGGGGGCGTTTACTGAAGCTTTCTTT. Protein: CASSPNIGQGAFTEAFF.

This clone showed up just once. The rearrangement links TRBV11-2 to TRBJ2-7; D is possibly TRBD2 (7 bases). V was cut by 4 bases and J by 0 bases, with 16 bases left in between. CDR1 is SGHAT and CDR2 is FQNNGV in the germline V gene. This CDR3 contains 16 residues. CDR3: CASSWGGTLLSYEQYF. The CDR3 DNA sequence: TGTGCCAGCAGCTGGGGGGGGACACTACTCTCCTACGAGCAGTACTTC.

This chain joins TRBV7-2 and TRBJ2-1; 7 bases match TRBD2. V was pared by 5 bases and J by 7 bases, with 5 bases of the junction left unmatched. The CDR3 is made up of 13 amino acids. The germline V gene encodes CDR1 SGHTA and CDR2 FQGNSA. The CDR3 nucleotides are TGTGCCAGCAGCCCAGCGGGGAGGAATGAGCAGTTCTTC. This sequence encodes CASSPAGRNEQFF.

The chain combines TRBV6-1 with TRBJ1-1, with TRBD1 as a possible D gene (5 bases). CDR1 MNHNS and CDR2 SASEGT come from the germline V gene. V lost 10 bases to trimming and J lost 1 base, with 13 bases between them. This CDR3 is 13 amino acids long. The CDR3 spells CAMTEIANTEAFF. CDR3 coding DNA: TGTGCCATGACAGAAATTGCGAACACTGAAGCTTTCTTT.

This clone has just a few counts. This rearrangement joins TRBV2 to TRBJ1-2; D perhaps matches TRBD1 (6 bases). The CDR3 sequence is 12 residues long. The V gene lost 7 bases and the J gene lost 6 bases, with 12 bases spanning the gap. In germline, CDR1 is SNHLY, CDR2 FYNNEI. In DNA, the CDR3 is TGTGCCAGCATGCAGGGGAGGGATGGCTACACCTTC. Its protein product is CASMQGRDGYTF.

The chain links TRBV30 to TRBJ2-2; unclear D gene. This CDR3 contains 13 residues. The ends were cut back, 4 bases at V and 2 bases at J, with 8 bases in the middle. The germline V gene encodes CDR1 GTSNPN and CDR2 SVGIG (reference sequence). This chain's CDR3 is CAWTRYNTGELFF. DNA of the CDR3: TGTGCCTGGACTAGGTATAACACCGGGGAGCTGTTTTTT.

The chain couples TRBV4-2 to TRBJ2-1, with 7 bases identical to TRBD2. In germline, CDR1 is LGHNA, CDR2 YNFKEQ. The CDR3 has 15 amino acids. Unmatched junction bases numbered 8, after V lost 4 bases and J lost 5 bases. The CDR3 sequence: CASSPLSGVNNEQFF. The CDR3 DNA reads TGTGCCAGCAGCCCCCTAAGCGGGGTAAACAATGAGCAGTTCTTC.

The genes are TRBV5-4 and TRBJ2-5; 7 nucleotides agree with TRBD2. There are 15 residues in the CDR3. Germline V CDR1 and CDR2: SGHNT, YYREEE (reference sequence). Trimming cost V 4 bases and J 4 bases; bases outside gene matches: 10. CDR3 amino acids: CASSGTGGLTETQYF. The CDR3 DNA follows: TGTGCCAGCAGCGGGACGGGGGGACTTACAGAGACCCAGTACTTC.

V usage is TRBV9 and J usage is TRBJ2-5; no clear D gene. The V and J ends lost 4 bases and 0 bases respectively, with 4 bases between them. Per germline, CDR1 SGDLS and CDR2 YYNGEE. The CDR3 covers 12 residues. The CDR3 bases are TGTGCCAGCAGCCCCAACCAAGAGACCCAGTACTTC. Translated: CASSPNQETQYF.

This sequence joins TRBV4-1 and TRBJ2-7; no clear D. V lost 7 bases to trimming and J lost 3 bases, with 16 bases between them. Germline V lookup: CDR1 MGHRA, CDR2 YSYEKL. The CDR3 has 14 residues. This CDR3 reads CASKIRVSSYEQYF. DNA for the CDR3: TGCGCCAGCAAAATCCGGGTTTCAAGCTACGAGCAGTACTTC.

The chain has TRBV6-6 and TRBJ2-7, with D maybe TRBD2 (5 bases). CDR3 length equals 14 residues. V was shortened by 0 bases and J by 4 bases, with 10 bases between the two germline ends. Germline CDR1 reads MNHNY; CDR2 reads SVGAGI (reference sequence). Here the CDR3 DNA reads TGTGCCAGCAGTTACTCGATAAGGGAGTACGAGCAGTACTTC. As protein: CASSYSIREYEQYF.

The chain uses TRBV5-1 and TRBJ2-3, with TRBD2 identical over 9 bases. The CDR3 sequence is 16 residues long. Trimming removed 0 bases from V and 1 base from J; junction bases left unmatched: 3. Germline V gene sequence: CDR1 SGHRS, CDR2 YFSETQ. DNA of the CDR3: TGCGCCAGCAGCTTGGGACTAGCGGAACGCACAGATACGCAGTATTTT. Amino acids: CASSLGLAERTDTQYF.

This rearrangement joins TRBV5-1 to TRBJ2-5, with 12 bases that match TRBD1. CDR3 size: 15 residues. Germline loops: CDR1 SGHRS, CDR2 YFSETQ. Trimming cost V 3 bases and J 5 bases; bases outside gene matches: 5. The CDR3 here is CASSSGQGARETQYF. CDR3 in DNA: TGCGCCAGCAGCTCGGGACAGGGGGCGAGGGAGACCCAGTACTTC.

The genes are TRBV2 and TRBJ2-3, with 14 positions matching TRBD2. The CDR3 extends over 17 amino acids. J was trimmed by 2 bases and V by 6 bases; bases with no gene match: 7. Germline values: CDR1 SNHLY, CDR2 FYNNEI. CDR3 sequence (DNA): TGTGCCAGCAGCCTAGGACTAGCGGGGGGATCCACAGATACGCAGTATTTT. This translates into CASSLGLAGGSTDTQYF.